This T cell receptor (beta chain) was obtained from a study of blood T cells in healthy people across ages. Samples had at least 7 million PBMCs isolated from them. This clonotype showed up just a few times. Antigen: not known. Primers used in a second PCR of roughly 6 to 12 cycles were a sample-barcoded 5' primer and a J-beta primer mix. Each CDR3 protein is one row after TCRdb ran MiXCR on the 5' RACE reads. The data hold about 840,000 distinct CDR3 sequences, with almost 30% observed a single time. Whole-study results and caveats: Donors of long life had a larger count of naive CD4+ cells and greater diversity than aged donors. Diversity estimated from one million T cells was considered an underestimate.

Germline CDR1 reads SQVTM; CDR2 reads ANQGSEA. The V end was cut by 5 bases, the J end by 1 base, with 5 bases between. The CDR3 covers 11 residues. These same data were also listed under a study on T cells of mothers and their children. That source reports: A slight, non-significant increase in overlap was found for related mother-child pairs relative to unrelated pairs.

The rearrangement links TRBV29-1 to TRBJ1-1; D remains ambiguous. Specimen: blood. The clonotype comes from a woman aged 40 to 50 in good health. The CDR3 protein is CSVRGNTEAFF. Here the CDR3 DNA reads TGCAGCGTTCGGGGGAACACTGAAGCTTTCTTT. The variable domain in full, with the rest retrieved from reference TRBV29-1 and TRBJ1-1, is SAVISQKPSRDICQRGTSLTIQCQVDSQVTMMFWYRQQPGQSLTLIATANQGSEATYESGFVIDKFPISRPNLTFSTLTVSNMSPEDSSIYLCSVRGNTEAFFGQGTRLTVV.